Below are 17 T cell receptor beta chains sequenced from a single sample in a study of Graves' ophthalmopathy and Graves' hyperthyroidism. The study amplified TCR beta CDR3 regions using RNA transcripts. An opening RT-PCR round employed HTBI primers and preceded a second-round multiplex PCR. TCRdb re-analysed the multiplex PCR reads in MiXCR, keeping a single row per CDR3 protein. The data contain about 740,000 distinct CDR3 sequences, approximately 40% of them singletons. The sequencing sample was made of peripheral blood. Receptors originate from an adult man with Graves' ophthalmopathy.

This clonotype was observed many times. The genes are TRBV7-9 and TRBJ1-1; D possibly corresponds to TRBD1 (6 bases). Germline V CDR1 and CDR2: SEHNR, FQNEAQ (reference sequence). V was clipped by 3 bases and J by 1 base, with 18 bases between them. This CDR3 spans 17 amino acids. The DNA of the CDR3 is TGTGCCAGCAGCTTGGGGGCGTTGGGGTTCGGGAACACTGAAGCTTTCTTT. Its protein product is CASSLGALGFGNTEAFF.

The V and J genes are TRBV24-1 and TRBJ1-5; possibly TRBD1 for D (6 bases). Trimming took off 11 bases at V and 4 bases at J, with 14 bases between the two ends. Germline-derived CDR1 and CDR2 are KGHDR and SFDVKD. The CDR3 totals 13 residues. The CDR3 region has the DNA TGTGCCAGCTCGACGGACAGAAATCAGCCCCAGCATTTT. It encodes CASSTDRNQPQHF.

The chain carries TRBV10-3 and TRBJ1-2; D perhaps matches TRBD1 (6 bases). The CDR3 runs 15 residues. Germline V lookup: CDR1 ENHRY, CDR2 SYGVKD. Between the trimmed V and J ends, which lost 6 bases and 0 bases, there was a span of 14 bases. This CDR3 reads CAISGTGQTNYGYTF. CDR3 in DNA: TGTGCCATCAGCGGGACCGGACAGACTAACTATGGCTACACCTTC.

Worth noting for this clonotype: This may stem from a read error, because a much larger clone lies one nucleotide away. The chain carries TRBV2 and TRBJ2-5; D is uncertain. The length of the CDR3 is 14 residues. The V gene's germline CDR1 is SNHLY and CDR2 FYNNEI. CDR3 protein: CASSEDQAQEAQYF. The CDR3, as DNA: TGTGCCAGCAGTGAAGACCAGGCGCAAGAGGCCCAGTACTTC.

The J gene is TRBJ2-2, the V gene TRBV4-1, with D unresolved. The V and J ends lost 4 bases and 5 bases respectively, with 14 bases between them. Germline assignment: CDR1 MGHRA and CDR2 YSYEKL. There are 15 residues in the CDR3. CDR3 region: CASSRALRWTGELFF. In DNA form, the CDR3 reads TGCGCCAGCAGCCGGGCCCTTAGGTGGACCGGGGAGCTGTTTTTT.

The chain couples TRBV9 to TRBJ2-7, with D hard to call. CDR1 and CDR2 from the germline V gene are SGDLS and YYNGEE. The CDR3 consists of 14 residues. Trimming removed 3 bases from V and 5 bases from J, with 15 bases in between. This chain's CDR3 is CASSGGLVPDEQYF. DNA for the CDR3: TGTGCCAGCAGCGGTGGCTTGGTTCCCGACGAGCAGTACTTC.

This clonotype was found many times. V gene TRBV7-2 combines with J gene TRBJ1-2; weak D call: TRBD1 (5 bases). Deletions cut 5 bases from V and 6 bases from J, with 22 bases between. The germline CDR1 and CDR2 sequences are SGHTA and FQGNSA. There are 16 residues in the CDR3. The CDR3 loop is CASSPSAAWGYNGYTF. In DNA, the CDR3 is TGTGCCAGCAGCCCTAGCGCAGCCTGGGGGTATAATGGCTACACCTTC.

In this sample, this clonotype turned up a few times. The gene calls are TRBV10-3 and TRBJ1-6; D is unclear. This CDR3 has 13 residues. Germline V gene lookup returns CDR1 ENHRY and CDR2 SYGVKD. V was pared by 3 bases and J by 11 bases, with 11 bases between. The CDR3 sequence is CAISELEATPLHF. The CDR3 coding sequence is TGTGCCATCAGTGAATTGGAAGCTACACCCCTCCACTTT.

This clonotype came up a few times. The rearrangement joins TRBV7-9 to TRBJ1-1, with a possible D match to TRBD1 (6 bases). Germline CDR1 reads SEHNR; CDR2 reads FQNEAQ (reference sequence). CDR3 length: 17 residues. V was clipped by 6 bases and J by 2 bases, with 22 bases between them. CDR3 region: CASRSRGGRGINTEAFF. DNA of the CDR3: TGTGCCAGCAGGTCACGGGGGGGGCGAGGAATAAACACTGAAGCTTTCTTT. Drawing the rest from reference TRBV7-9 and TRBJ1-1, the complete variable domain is DTGVSQNPRHKITKRGQNVTFRCDPISEHNRLYWYRQTLGQGPEFLTYFQNEAQLEKSRLLSDRFSAERPKGSFSTLEIQRTEQGDSAMYLCASRSRGGRGINTEAFFGQGTRLTVV.

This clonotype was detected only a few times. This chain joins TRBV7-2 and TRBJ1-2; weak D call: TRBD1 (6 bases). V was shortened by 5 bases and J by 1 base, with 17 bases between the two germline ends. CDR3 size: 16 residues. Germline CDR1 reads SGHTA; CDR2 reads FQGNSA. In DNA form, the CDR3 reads TGTGCCAGCAGCCAAGGTATCCTACAGGGTAACTATGGCTACACCTTC. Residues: CASSQGILQGNYGYTF.

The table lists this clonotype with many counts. The CDR3 DNA is TGCAGTGCTAGCGGCCACTCCTACGAGCAGTACTTC. Translating gives CSASGHSYEQYF. The rearrangement joins TRBV20-1 to TRBJ2-7; D gene unclear. The germline CDR1 and CDR2 sequences are DFQATT and SNEGSKA (reference sequence). V gave up 3 bases and J gave up 0 bases, with 6 bases separating them. The CDR3 contains 12 residues.

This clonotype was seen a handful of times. This CDR3 is CASSRGLAGSSTYEQYF. Here the CDR3 DNA reads TGCGCCAGCAGCAGGGGACTAGCGGGATCTTCGACCTACGAGCAGTACTTC. This chain uses TRBV5-1 with TRBJ2-7, with 13 bases aligning to TRBD2. The CDR3 contains 17 residues. V shed 4 bases, J shed 2 bases, and the junction held 9 bases outside the gene matches. CDR1 is SGHRS, CDR2 YFSETQ, per germline.

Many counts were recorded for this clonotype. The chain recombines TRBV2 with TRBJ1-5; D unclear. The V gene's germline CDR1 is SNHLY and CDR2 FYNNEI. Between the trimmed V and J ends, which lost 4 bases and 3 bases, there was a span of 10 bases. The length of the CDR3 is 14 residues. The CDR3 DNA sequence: TGTGCCAGCAGTGGAGGGATTCTCAATCAGCCCCAGCATTTT. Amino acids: CASSGGILNQPQHF.

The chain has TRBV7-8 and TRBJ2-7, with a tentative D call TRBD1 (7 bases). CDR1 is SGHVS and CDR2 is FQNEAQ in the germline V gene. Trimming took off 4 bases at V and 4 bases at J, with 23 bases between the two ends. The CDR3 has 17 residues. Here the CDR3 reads CASSSTTQPGGFYEQYF. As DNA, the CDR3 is TGTGCCAGCAGCTCCACGACTCAACCAGGGGGGTTTTACGAGCAGTACTTC.

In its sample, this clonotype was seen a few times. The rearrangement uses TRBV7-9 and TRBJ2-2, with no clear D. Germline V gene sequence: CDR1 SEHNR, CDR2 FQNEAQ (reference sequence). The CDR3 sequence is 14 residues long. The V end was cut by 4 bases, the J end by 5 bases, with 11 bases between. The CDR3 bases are TGTGCCAGCAGCTCCTCCCCTAAAACCGGGGAGCTGTTTTTT. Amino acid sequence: CASSSSPKTGELFF.

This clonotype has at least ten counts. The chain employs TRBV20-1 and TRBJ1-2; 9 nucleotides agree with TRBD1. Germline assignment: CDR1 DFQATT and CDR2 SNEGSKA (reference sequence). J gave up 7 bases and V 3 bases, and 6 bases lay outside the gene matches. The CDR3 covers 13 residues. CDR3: CSASGWTGVGYTF. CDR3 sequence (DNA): TGCAGTGCTAGCGGATGGACAGGGGTTGGCTACACCTTC.

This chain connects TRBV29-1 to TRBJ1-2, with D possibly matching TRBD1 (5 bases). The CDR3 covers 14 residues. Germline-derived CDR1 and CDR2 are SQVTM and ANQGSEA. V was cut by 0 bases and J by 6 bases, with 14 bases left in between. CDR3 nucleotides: TGCAGCGTTGAAGACACCGGGACGAAGGATGGCTACACCTTC. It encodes CSVEDTGTKDGYTF.